This T cell receptor (beta chain) was sequenced for a study of shared clonotypes between healthy human individuals. Germline values: CDR1 MNHNS, CDR2 SASEGT. Trimming took 2 bases from V and 7 from J; bases not matched to a gene: 8. The CDR3 length is 15 residues. Profiling relied on immunoSEQ multiplex PCR, and the TCRdb table lists in-frame clones only, not all of them. In the table there are some 1.4 million clones, approximately 97% of which are singletons. This sequence was found in a man aged 25 to 40 in good health. Sequenced sample: naive CD4+ T cells sorted from blood. The subset: CD45RA+ positively selected. V is TRBV6-1 and J is TRBJ2-1; TRBD1 matches at 7 bases. CDR3: CASSEQQGLYNEQFF. The CDR3, as DNA: TGTGCCAGCAGTGAACAACAGGGGTTGTATAATGAGCAGTTCTTC.